These 27 T cell receptor beta chains were sequenced from one sample in a study of T cell responses to AZD1222 COVID-19 vaccine. The assay was immunoSEQ multiplex PCR, and TCRdb's table has in-frame clones only and misses some. Here the sample spans under 200,000 clones, around 93% being singletons. This specimen was peripheral blood, taken on day 0 of AZD1222 vaccination. These receptors all come from an adult in good health.

J is TRBJ2-2 and V is TRBV11-3; D may be TRBD1 or TRBD2 (5 bases each). The germline V gene encodes CDR1 SGHNT and CDR2 YENEEA. Trimming cost V 2 bases and J 0 bases, with 16 bases left between them. This CDR3 comprises 18 residues. DNA of the CDR3: TGTGCCAGCAGCTTAAGTCAGTTAGGGACCGCGAACACCGGGGAGCTGTTTTTT. This translates into CASSLSQLGTANTGELFF.

The V call is TRBV19, the J call TRBJ2-2; TRBD2 aligns across 8 bases. The CDR3 has 18 residues. Germline V CDR1 and CDR2: LNHDA, SQIVND (reference sequence). Losses at the gene ends were 6 bases for V and 3 bases for J; bases not matched to a gene: 15. CDR3 sequence: CASSISGGRVEDTGELFF. The CDR3 coding sequence is TGTGCCAGTAGCATTTCGGGGGGGAGGGTAGAGGACACCGGGGAGCTGTTTTTT.

The chain has TRBV6-5 and TRBJ2-1; possible D gene TRBD2, 5 bases. V dropped 6 bases and J dropped 2 bases, with 8 bases sitting between them. Germline V lookup: CDR1 MNHEY, CDR2 SVGAGI. The CDR3 is 13 residues long. The CDR3 region is CASSPGTYNEQFF. CDR3 bases: TGTGCCAGCAGCCCGGGGACCTACAATGAGCAGTTCTTC.

This clone was recorded once. This chain joins TRBV6-6 and TRBJ1-2; tentative D call: TRBD1 (6 bases). The CDR3 is made up of 13 amino acids. V lost 6 bases to trimming and J lost 2 bases, with 10 bases between them. Per germline, CDR1 MNHNY and CDR2 SVGAGI (reference sequence). CDR3 amino acids: CASSSDRNYGYTF. Here the CDR3 DNA reads TGTGCCAGCAGCTCCGACAGGAACTATGGCTACACCTTC.

This chain links TRBV5-4 with TRBJ1-6, with D unclear. CDR1 SGHNT and CDR2 YYREEE come from the germline V gene (reference sequence). V was pared by 2 bases and J by 8 bases, with 17 bases between. This CDR3 contains 16 residues. CDR3 coding DNA: TGTGCCAGCAGCTTCGGTATAAGGGCCGGGGATTCACCCCTCCACTTT. This gives the protein CASSFGIRAGDSPLHF.

The chain couples TRBV21-1 to TRBJ1-1; whether TRBD1, the table's D call, matches the DNA was not checked. TRBV21-1 is classified as a pseudogene. The CDR3 is 14 residues long. This chain's CDR3 is CASSKWTANTEAFF. The CDR3 DNA reads TGTGCCAGCAGCAAATGGACAGCGAACACTGAAGCTTTCTTT.

On this clone: One end of the junction does not line up with germline, which may come from a read error. The chain links TRBV13 to TRBJ2-7; the D is unclear. The CDR3 length is 12 residues. The germline V gene has CDR1 PRHDT and CDR2 FYEKMQ (reference sequence). CDR3 coding DNA: TGTGCCAGCAGCCTAGGGTACTACGAGCAGTACTTC. Translation: CASSLGYYEQYF.

The genes are TRBV28 and TRBJ1-5; D remains unclear. The V end was cut by 8 bases, the J end by 6 bases, with 8 bases between. CDR3 length equals 11 residues. CDR1 and CDR2 (germline): MDHEN, SYDVKM. The DNA of the CDR3 is TGTGCCAGCGGAACGGGTCAGCCCCAGCATTTT. This sequence encodes CASGTGQPQHF.

This sequence joins TRBV15 and TRBJ1-1, with D maybe TRBD1 (6 bases). Germline-derived CDR1 and CDR2 are LNHNV and YYDKDF (reference sequence). This CDR3 region has 15 residues. Trimming removed 4 bases from V and 0 bases from J, with 12 bases in between. This chain's CDR3 is CATSIRTAMNTEAFF. In DNA, the CDR3 is TGTGCCACCAGCATCCGGACAGCGATGAACACTGAAGCTTTCTTT.

The gene calls are TRBV27 and TRBJ1-5; unclear D gene. Germline assignment: CDR1 MNHEY and CDR2 SMNVEV (reference sequence). The V gene lost 3 bases and the J gene lost 0 bases, with 3 bases spanning the gap. The CDR3 has 13 amino acids. DNA for the CDR3: TGTGCCAGCAGTTTCTCTAGCAATCAGCCCCAGCATTTT. It specifies CASSFSSNQPQHF.

The chain is built from TRBV3-1 (or the pseudogene TRBV3-2) and TRBJ2-1; 8 bases fit TRBD2. Germline loops: CDR1 LGHDT, CDR2 YNNKEL (reference sequence). The CDR3 sequence is 14 residues long. Trimming removed 1 base from V and 4 bases from J; junction bases left unmatched: 0. The CDR3 DNA is TGTGCCAGCAGCCAAGTAGCGGGATACAATGAGCAGTTCTTC. Translation gives CASSQVAGYNEQFF.

The genes are TRBV19 and TRBJ1-2; 7 bases align to TRBD1. The CDR3 spans 13 residues. Germline loops: CDR1 LNHDA, CDR2 SQIVND (reference sequence). V lost 11 bases, J lost 7 bases, and 13 bases stayed unmatched. The CDR3 DNA reads as TGTGCCTCATCACCCGACAGGGAAGCTGGCTACACCTTC. Translated, it gives CASSPDREAGYTF.

This chain joins TRBV27 and TRBJ1-2, with a tentative D call TRBD1 (5 bases). V was pared by 4 bases and J by 3 bases, with 18 bases between. Germline V CDR1 and CDR2: MNHEY, SMNVEV (reference sequence). The CDR3 is 16 residues long. CDR3 residues: CASSSYRLPFYYGYTF. The CDR3 coding sequence is TGTGCCAGCAGTTCATACAGGCTACCGTTTTACTATGGCTACACCTTC.

The genes are TRBV7-9 and TRBJ1-2; a weak D match, TRBD1 (6 bases). There are 14 residues in the CDR3. Germline CDR1 is SEHNR and CDR2 is FQNEAQ (reference sequence). With 5 bases removed from V and 5 bases from J, the gap between germline ends came to 15 bases. CDR3 amino acids: CASSPSGALYGYTF. In DNA form, the CDR3 reads TGTGCCAGCAGCCCCTCAGGGGCCCTTTATGGCTACACCTTC. The full variable domain, its missing parts supplied by reference TRBV7-9 and TRBJ1-2, is DTGVSQNPRHKITKRGQNVTFRCDPISEHNRLYWYRQTLGQGPEFLTYFQNEAQLEKSRLLSDRFSAERPKGSFSTLEIQRTEQGDSAMYLCASSPSGALYGYTFGSGTRLTVV.

This chain joins TRBV7-2 and TRBJ2-1; 8 bases align to TRBD2. CDR1 is SGHTA, CDR2 FQGNSA, per germline. The J segment lost 4 bases and the V segment lost 5 bases, leaving 7 bases of the junction unmatched. CDR3 size: 15 residues. In DNA, the CDR3 is TGTGCCAGCAGCCCCCTAGCGGGCCTATACAATGAGCAGTTCTTC. Its protein is CASSPLAGLYNEQFF.

The genes are TRBV3-1 (or the pseudogene TRBV3-2) and TRBJ2-7, with D hard to call. This CDR3 comprises 14 residues. Trimming left V 1 base short and J 5 bases short, with 12 bases between. Germline V lookup: CDR1 LGHDT, CDR2 YNNKEL (reference sequence). CDR3 residues: CASSQGYDSHEQYF. CDR3 sequence (DNA): TGTGCCAGCAGCCAAGGATACGATTCCCACGAGCAGTACTTC.

V and J are TRBV9 and TRBJ2-5; 9 nucleotides line up with TRBD2. The V and J ends lost 3 bases and 4 bases, in that order; junction bases with no gene match: 10. The germline CDR1 and CDR2 sequences are SGDLS and YYNGEE. The CDR3 contains 16 residues. The CDR3 DNA follows: TGTGCCAGCAGCGCGGGAGGACTAGCGTATGGAGAGACCCAGTACTTC. As protein: CASSAGGLAYGETQYF.

The chain uses TRBV5-6 and TRBJ2-3; tentative D call: TRBD2 (6 bases). This CDR3 contains 15 residues. The V end lost 0 bases, the J end lost 0 bases, and 8 bases lay between the germline ends. Germline CDR1 is SGHDT and CDR2 is YYEEEE. This chain's CDR3 is CASSLALASTDTQYF. The CDR3, as DNA: TGTGCCAGCAGCTTGGCCCTAGCGAGCACAGATACGCAGTATTTT.

The rearrangement links TRBV6-5 to TRBJ1-2; no definite D call. V lost 6 bases, J lost 1 base, and 6 bases lay in between. The CDR3 is 12 residues long. Germline assignment: CDR1 MNHEY and CDR2 SVGAGI. The CDR3, as DNA: TGTGCCAGCAGGGCCCTTAACTATGGCTACACCTTC. It codes for CASRALNYGYTF.

This chain uses TRBV19 with TRBJ2-3, with TRBD2 identical over 11 bases. Germline CDR1 reads LNHDA; CDR2 reads SQIVND (reference sequence). The CDR3 loop spans 17 amino acids. Trimming removed 7 bases from V and 3 bases from J; junction bases left unmatched: 12. Here the CDR3 reads CASTTSGSGRGTDTQYF. In DNA, the CDR3 is TGTGCCAGTACAACTAGCGGGAGTGGTCGAGGAACAGATACGCAGTATTTT.

The V and J genes are TRBV6-2 or TRBV6-3 and TRBJ2-7; maybe TRBD2 (6 bases). V was shortened by 0 bases and J by 2 bases, with 11 bases between the two germline ends. The CDR3 totals 15 residues. Germline CDR1 MNHEY, CDR2 SVGEGT. CDR3 in amino acids: CASSYSSGGAYEQYF. The DNA of the CDR3 is TGTGCCAGCAGTTACTCGAGTGGCGGGGCCTACGAGCAGTACTTC.

This rearrangement joins TRBV7-6 to TRBJ2-1, with D unresolved. V was pared by 6 bases and J by 6 bases, with 12 bases between. Germline lookup yields CDR1 SGHVS and CDR2 FNYEAQ. This CDR3 comprises 13 residues. CDR3 in DNA: TGTGCCAGCAGTATTGATCTCCTCAATGAGCAGTTCTTC. Translating it yields CASSIDLLNEQFF. Filled out from reference TRBV7-6 and TRBJ2-1, the complete variable domain reads GAGVSQSPRYKVTKRGQDVALRCDPISGHVSLYWYRQALGQGPEFLTYFNYEAQQDKSGLPNDRFSAERPEGSISTLTIQRTEQRDSAMYRCASSIDLLNEQFFGPGTRLTVL.

The V and J genes are TRBV19 and TRBJ2-1, with 14 bases lining up with TRBD2. J lost 8 bases, V lost 5 bases, and 17 bases had no gene match. CDR1 LNHDA and CDR2 SQIVND come from the germline V gene (reference sequence). The CDR3 is made up of 19 amino acids. The CDR3 loop is CASSPGLAGDSRLLYEQFF. DNA for the CDR3: TGTGCCAGTAGTCCGGGACTAGCGGGAGATTCAAGACTCCTATATGAGCAGTTCTTC.

This chain links TRBV15 with TRBJ2-1; D is ambiguous. This CDR3 region has 13 residues. CDR1 is LNHNV, CDR2 YYDKDF, per germline (reference sequence). Trimming pared 4 bases from V and 5 bases from J, leaving 9 bases between. As DNA, the CDR3 is TGTGCCACCAGCACGCCGATAGACAATGAGCAGTTCTTC. This codes for CATSTPIDNEQFF.

V usage is TRBV19 and J usage is TRBJ2-7; 13 bases are shared with TRBD2. Trimming removed 6 bases from V and 3 bases from J; junction bases left unmatched: 17. The germline V gene has CDR1 LNHDA and CDR2 SQIVND (reference sequence). This CDR3 spans 19 amino acids. The CDR3 here is CASSRGLAGVRGPLYEQYF. The CDR3, as DNA: TGTGCCAGTAGCCGTGGACTAGCGGGAGTAAGAGGGCCCCTCTACGAGCAGTACTTC.

The rearrangement links TRBV12-5 to TRBJ2-3; possible D gene TRBD2, 5 bases. CDR3 length equals 13 residues. V shed 7 bases and J shed 2 bases, with 10 bases lying between them. Germline V gene sequence: CDR1 LGHNT, CDR2 FRNRAP. In nucleotides, the CDR3 is TGTGCTAGTGCGGCGGGTTTCACAGATACGCAGTATTTT. It codes for CASAAGFTDTQYF.

V gene TRBV5-1 combines with J gene TRBJ2-2, with D possibly TRBD2 on 5 matching bases. With 0 bases removed from V and 0 bases from J, the gap between germline ends came to 6 bases. Germline CDR1 reads SGHRS; CDR2 reads YFSETQ. This CDR3 has 15 residues. CDR3 coding DNA: TGCGCCAGCAGCTTGGTTAGCGCGAACACCGGGGAGCTGTTTTTT. Amino acid sequence: CASSLVSANTGELFF.